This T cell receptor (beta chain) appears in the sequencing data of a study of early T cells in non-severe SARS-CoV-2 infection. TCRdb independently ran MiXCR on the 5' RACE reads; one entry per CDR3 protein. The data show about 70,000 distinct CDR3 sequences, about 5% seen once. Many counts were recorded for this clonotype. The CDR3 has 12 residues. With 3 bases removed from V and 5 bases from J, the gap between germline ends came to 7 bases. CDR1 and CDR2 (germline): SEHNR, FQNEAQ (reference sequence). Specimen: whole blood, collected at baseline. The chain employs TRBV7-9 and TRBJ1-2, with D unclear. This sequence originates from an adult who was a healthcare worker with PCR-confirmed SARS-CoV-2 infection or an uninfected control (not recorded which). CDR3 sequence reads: CASSFDRYGYTF. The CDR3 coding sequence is TGTGCCAGCAGCTTCGATAGATATGGCTACACCTTC.